Listed below are T cell receptor beta chains from one sample, sequenced in a study of cytomegalovirus exposure and HLA in healthy donors. Sequencing was performed with immunoSEQ multiplex PCR; in TCRdb, only in-frame clones are kept and a portion is missing. The data contain 150,000 to 200,000 clones, around 68% of them singletons. What was sequenced was PBMCs. These receptors were collected from a man aged 45-60 years in good health and CMV-seronegative. Both conserved end residues are part of each CDR3.

>TRBV7-2|18|TRBJ2-4
CASSLLGQGDGPKNIQYF
>TRBV4-2|17|TRBJ2-1
CASSHIQGAGSLREQFF
>TRBV5-1|17|TRBJ2-1
CASSLVASGGAFNEQFF
>TRBV7-9|12|TRBJ2-1
CSSSQPSGQGFF
>TRBV27|18|TRBJ1-5
CASSFRQLGVSGNQPQHF
>TRBV6-6|15|TRBJ1-1
CASSYPAGQGTEAFF
>TRBV5-4|13|TRBJ1-2
CASSLDSRPGYTF
>TRBV7-9|13|TRBJ1-1
CASSLGGTIEAFF
>TRBV11-2|13|TRBJ2-7
CASSRDRDYEQYF
>TRBV29-1|13|TRBJ2-7
CSVETGGPYEQYF
>TRBV19|12|TRBJ1-1
CASSIRSTEAFF
>TRBV5-1|13|TRBJ1-1
CASSLDGSTEAFF
>TRBV6-1|15|TRBJ1-1
CASNVEGARYTEAFF
>TRBV29-1|15|TRBJ1-1
CSVGAFETLNTEAFF